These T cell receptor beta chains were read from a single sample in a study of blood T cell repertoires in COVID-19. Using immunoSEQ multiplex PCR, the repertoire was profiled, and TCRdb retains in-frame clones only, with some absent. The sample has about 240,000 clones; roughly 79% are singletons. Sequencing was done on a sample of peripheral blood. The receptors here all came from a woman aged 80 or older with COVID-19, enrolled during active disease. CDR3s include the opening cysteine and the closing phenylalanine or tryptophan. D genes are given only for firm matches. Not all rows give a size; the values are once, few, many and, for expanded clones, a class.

CDR3 protein: CASSSGQSNQPQHF
CDR3 DNA: TGTGCCAGCAGCTCGGGACAGTCCAATCAGCCCCAGCATTTT
V gene: TRBV7-9
J gene: TRBJ1-5
D gene: TRBD1
clone size: many

CDR3 protein: CASSDNYEQYF
CDR3 DNA: TGTGCCAGCAGTGACAACTACGAGCAGTACTTC
V gene: TRBV6-1
J gene: TRBJ2-7
D gene: .
clone size: .

CDR3 protein: CASSRDGTGFGQNGYTF
CDR3 DNA: TGCGCCAGCAGCCGAGACGGGACAGGGTTTGGTCAAAATGGCTACACCTTC
V gene: TRBV5-1
J gene: TRBJ1-2
D gene: TRBD1
clone size: .

CDR3 protein: CASSIDRADSPLHF
CDR3 DNA: TGTGCCAGCTCGATAGACAGGGCGGATTCACCCCTCCACTTT
V gene: TRBV18
J gene: TRBJ1-6
D gene: TRBD1
clone size: once

CDR3 protein: CASSPGTGASTDTQYF
CDR3 DNA: TGCGCCAGCAGCCCTGGGACAGGAGCTAGCACAGATACGCAGTATTTT
V gene: TRBV5-1
J gene: TRBJ2-3
D gene: TRBD1
clone size: .

CDR3 protein: CASSREGGSYEQYF
CDR3 DNA: TGTGCCAGCAGCCGGGAAGGGGGTTCCTACGAGCAGTACTTC
V gene: TRBV27
J gene: TRBJ2-7
D gene: .
clone size: .

CDR3 protein: CATSRGDQGRNQPQHF
CDR3 DNA: TGTGCCACCAGCAGAGGGGATCAGGGGCGTAATCAGCCCCAGCATTTT
V gene: TRBV15
J gene: TRBJ1-5
D gene: .
clone size: .

CDR3 protein: CAWSLPRTEAFF
CDR3 DNA: TGTGCCTGGAGTCTCCCTCGGACTGAAGCTTTCTTT
V gene: TRBV30
J gene: TRBJ1-1
D gene: .
clone size: .

CDR3 protein: CASSGTGGNEQYF
CDR3 DNA: TGTGCCAGCTCCGGGACAGGGGGCAACGAGCAGTACTTC
V gene: TRBV12-3/TRBV12-4
J gene: TRBJ2-7
D gene: TRBD1
clone size: few

CDR3 protein: CASSLESDQETQYF
CDR3 DNA: TGTGCCAGCAGCTTGGAATCCGACCAAGAGACCCAGTACTTC
V gene: TRBV5-4
J gene: TRBJ2-5
D gene: .
clone size: .

CDR3 protein: CASSVRGGFSETQYF
CDR3 DNA: TGTGCCAGCAGTGTGCGGGGGGGCTTTTCGGAGACCCAGTACTTC
V gene: TRBV2
J gene: TRBJ2-5
D gene: TRBD2
clone size: .

CDR3 protein: CAWSVVGQPQHF
CDR3 DNA: TGTGCCTGGAGTGTGGTCGGTCAGCCCCAGCATTTT
V gene: TRBV30
J gene: TRBJ1-5
D gene: .
clone size: .

CDR3 protein: CASSKTVGGRAKNEQFF
CDR3 DNA: TGTGCCAGTAGTAAGACCGTGGGGGGGAGGGCCAAAAATGAGCAGTTCTTC
V gene: TRBV19
J gene: TRBJ2-1
D gene: TRBD2
clone size: .

CDR3 protein: CASSQEFSNQPQHF
CDR3 DNA: TGTGCCAGCTCACAGGAGTTCAGCAATCAGCCCCAGCATTTT
V gene: TRBV18
J gene: TRBJ1-5
D gene: .
clone size: .

CDR3 protein: CASTPGLANTGELFF
CDR3 DNA: TGTGCCAGCACCCCGGGACTAGCGAACACCGGGGAGCTGTTTTTT
V gene: TRBV7-9
J gene: TRBJ2-2
D gene: TRBD2
clone size: .

CDR3 protein: CASSRAQGLAEAFF
CDR3 DNA: TGCGCCAGCAGCCGGGCGCAGGGGTTGGCTGAAGCTTTCTTT
V gene: TRBV4-1
J gene: TRBJ1-1
D gene: .
clone size: many

CDR3 protein: CASSSTGTGLTSGNF
CDR3 DNA: TGTGCCAGCAGTTCGACCGGGACAGGTTTGACTAGCGGAAACTTC
V gene: TRBV28
J gene: TRBJ2-7
D gene: .
clone size: .

CDR3 protein: CASTLSDTSGGAETQYF
CDR3 DNA: TGTGCCAGCACCTTAAGCGATACTAGCGGGGGGGCTGAGACCCAGTACTTC
V gene: TRBV5-4
J gene: TRBJ2-5
D gene: TRBD2
clone size: .

CDR3 protein: CASSRSGGTDTQYF
CDR3 DNA: TGTGCCAGCAGCCGTAGCGGGGGGACAGATACGCAGTATTTT
V gene: TRBV3-1/TRBV3-2
J gene: TRBJ2-3
D gene: TRBD2
clone size: .

CDR3 protein: CASSPGGTGGDEQYF
CDR3 DNA: TGCGCCAGCAGCCCCGGCGGGACAGGGGGTGACGAGCAGTACTTC
V gene: TRBV5-1
J gene: TRBJ2-7
D gene: TRBD1
clone size: few

CDR3 protein: CASSSGVITDTQYF
CDR3 DNA: TGCGCCAGCAGCTCCGGGGTCATCACAGATACGCAGTATTTT
V gene: TRBV5-1
J gene: TRBJ2-3
D gene: .
clone size: .

CDR3 protein: CASSQQGGQYSPLHF
CDR3 DNA: TGTGCCAGCAGCCAACAGGGGGGCCAGTATTCACCCCTCCACTTT
V gene: TRBV7-2
J gene: TRBJ1-6
D gene: TRBD1
clone size: .

CDR3 protein: CASSFWTGKDGYTF
CDR3 DNA: TGCGCCAGCAGCTTCTGGACAGGGAAGGATGGCTACACCTTC
V gene: TRBV5-1
J gene: TRBJ1-2
D gene: TRBD1
clone size: .

CDR3 protein: CASSLVQGNSYGYTF
CDR3 DNA: TGTGCCAGCAGCTTGGTTCAGGGTAATTCCTATGGCTACACCTTC
V gene: TRBV5-4
J gene: TRBJ1-2
D gene: .
clone size: .

CDR3 protein: CASSPRTAMNTEAFF
CDR3 DNA: TGTGCCAGCAGCCCTAGGACAGCTATGAACACTGAAGCTTTCTTT
V gene: TRBV7-8
J gene: TRBJ1-1
D gene: .
clone size: .

CDR3 protein: CASSPGGSSYEQYF
CDR3 DNA: TGTGCCAGCTCACCAGGAGGGAGCTCCTACGAGCAGTACTTC
V gene: TRBV18
J gene: TRBJ2-7
D gene: .
clone size: .

CDR3 protein: CASSVGGRISTDTQYF
CDR3 DNA: TGTGCCAGCAGCGTAGGTGGGCGAATTAGCACAGATACGCAGTATTTT
V gene: TRBV9
J gene: TRBJ2-3
D gene: .
clone size: .

CDR3 protein: CASSQGQYTGELFF
CDR3 DNA: TGTGCCAGCAGCCAGGGACAGTACACCGGGGAGCTGTTTTTT
V gene: TRBV5-8
J gene: TRBJ2-2
D gene: TRBD1
clone size: .

CDR3 protein: CASSLLAGVTGELFF
CDR3 DNA: TGCGCCAGCAGCTTGTTAGCGGGGGTTACCGGGGAGCTGTTTTTT
V gene: TRBV5-1
J gene: TRBJ2-2
D gene: TRBD2
clone size: .

CDR3 protein: CASSYSMRGDNEQFF
CDR3 DNA: TGTGCCAGCAGTTATAGCATGCGGGGGGACAATGAGCAGTTCTTC
V gene: TRBV7-9
J gene: TRBJ2-1
D gene: TRBD2
clone size: .

CDR3 protein: CASSFSGTGQETQYF
CDR3 DNA: TGCGCCAGCAGCTTCTCCGGGACAGGCCAAGAGACCCAGTACTTC
V gene: TRBV5-1
J gene: TRBJ2-5
D gene: TRBD1
clone size: .

CDR3 protein: CASSIWTGGNSPLHF
CDR3 DNA: TGTGCCAGTAGTATCTGGACAGGGGGTAATTCACCCCTCCACTTT
V gene: TRBV19
J gene: TRBJ1-6
D gene: TRBD1
clone size: few

CDR3 protein: CASSLSRGSNQPQHF
CDR3 DNA: TGTGCCAGCAGTTTAAGTCGGGGAAGCAATCAGCCCCAGCATTTT
V gene: TRBV28
J gene: TRBJ1-5
D gene: .
clone size: .

CDR3 protein: CASVQPPYGYTF
CDR3 DNA: TGTGCCAGCGTACAGCCCCCCTATGGCTACACCTTC
V gene: TRBV28
J gene: TRBJ1-2
D gene: .
clone size: .

CDR3 protein: CASSLDLRGLGWDRGYTF
CDR3 DNA: TGTGCCAGCAGCTTAGATCTCAGGGGCCTTGGGTGGGACAGGGGCTACACCTTC
V gene: TRBV11-2
J gene: TRBJ1-2
D gene: TRBD1
clone size: .

CDR3 protein: CASSGTGIGVAEAFF
CDR3 DNA: TGTGCCAGTAGCGGGACAGGGATCGGAGTCGCTGAAGCTTTCTTT
V gene: TRBV19
J gene: TRBJ1-1
D gene: TRBD1
clone size: .

CDR3 protein: CASSHETSSVSYNEQFF
CDR3 DNA: TGCGCCAGCAGTCATGAGACTAGCTCGGTATCCTACAATGAGCAGTTCTTC
V gene: TRBV23-1
J gene: TRBJ2-1
D gene: TRBD2
clone size: .

CDR3 protein: CAGSQDYSGLAGSTDTQYF
CDR3 DNA: TGTGCCGGCAGCCAAGACTATTCGGGACTAGCGGGGAGCACAGATACGCAGTATTTT
V gene: TRBV3-1/TRBV3-2
J gene: TRBJ2-3
D gene: TRBD2
clone size: .

CDR3 protein: CSAGTGSNYGYTF
CDR3 DNA: TGCAGCGCCGGGACAGGTTCGAATTATGGCTACACCTTC
V gene: TRBV29-1
J gene: TRBJ1-2
D gene: TRBD1
clone size: many

CDR3 protein: CASSFWPPAGIYEQYF
CDR3 DNA: TGTGCCAGCAGTTTTTGGCCCCCAGCGGGGATCTACGAGCAGTACTTC
V gene: TRBV27
J gene: TRBJ2-7
D gene: TRBD2
clone size: .

CDR3 protein: CASSQTGGWEETQYF
CDR3 DNA: TGCGCCAGCAGCCAAACAGGGGGGTGGGAAGAGACCCAGTACTTC
V gene: TRBV5-1
J gene: TRBJ2-5
D gene: TRBD1
clone size: once

CDR3 protein: CASSLGVGTAQVAFF
CDR3 DNA: TGTGCCAGCAGCTTAGGTGTGGGGACAGCGCAAGTGGCTTTCTTT
V gene: TRBV11-3
J gene: TRBJ1-1
D gene: TRBD1
clone size: .

CDR3 protein: CASSPMGGGYEQYF
CDR3 DNA: TGTGCCAGCAGCCCGATGGGGGGGGGCTACGAGCAGTACTTC
V gene: TRBV5-4
J gene: TRBJ2-7
D gene: TRBD2
clone size: .

CDR3 protein: CASSYAQGPTSGSGPYDEQFF
CDR3 DNA: TGTGCCAGCAGTTACGCCCAAGGGCCAACTAGCGGGAGCGGACCGTACGATGAGCAGTTCTTC
V gene: TRBV6-2/TRBV6-3
J gene: TRBJ2-1
D gene: TRBD2
clone size: .

CDR3 protein: CASSYSSGTSPHEQFF
CDR3 DNA: TGTGCCAGCAGTTACTCATCTGGGACTAGCCCCCATGAGCAGTTCTTC
V gene: TRBV6-2/TRBV6-3
J gene: TRBJ2-1
D gene: TRBD2
clone size: .

CDR3 protein: CASSKDRGKNQPQHF
CDR3 DNA: TGTGCCAGCAGTAAGGACAGGGGAAAAAATCAGCCCCAGCATTTT
V gene: TRBV6-5
J gene: TRBJ1-5
D gene: TRBD1
clone size: .

CDR3 protein: CASSLNQGNYNEQFF
CDR3 DNA: TGTGCCAGCAGCTTGAACCAGGGGAACTACAATGAGCAGTTCTTC
V gene: TRBV11-2
J gene: TRBJ2-1
D gene: .
clone size: .

CDR3 protein: CASTPGGNSPLHF
CDR3 DNA: TGTGCCAGCACCCCAGGGGGGAATTCACCCCTCCACTTT
V gene: TRBV7-2
J gene: TRBJ1-6
D gene: TRBD1
clone size: .

CDR3 protein: CASKRTGSYEQYF
CDR3 DNA: TGTGCCAGCAAGCGGACAGGGTCCTACGAGCAGTACTTC
V gene: TRBV27
J gene: TRBJ2-7
D gene: TRBD1
clone size: .

CDR3 protein: CASSLYGQGGDQPQHF
CDR3 DNA: TGTGCCAGCAGCTTGTACGGACAGGGGGGCGATCAGCCCCAGCATTTT
V gene: TRBV5-6
J gene: TRBJ1-5
D gene: TRBD1
clone size: .

CDR3 protein: CASSRRDGYTF
CDR3 DNA: TGTGCCAGCAGCCGGAGGGATGGCTACACCTTC
V gene: TRBV12-3/TRBV12-4
J gene: TRBJ1-2
D gene: .
clone size: .

CDR3 protein: CASSDLRGNTEAFF
CDR3 DNA: TGTGCCAGCAGCGACCTCCGAGGGAACACTGAAGCTTTCTTT
V gene: TRBV6-2/TRBV6-3
J gene: TRBJ1-1
D gene: .
clone size: .

CDR3 protein: CASSRRESINYGYTF
CDR3 DNA: TGTGCCAGCAGCCGCCGGGAGTCCATTAACTATGGCTACACCTTC
V gene: TRBV3-1/TRBV3-2
J gene: TRBJ1-2
D gene: .
clone size: few

CDR3 protein: CASSLGRQETQYF
CDR3 DNA: TGTGCCAGCAGTTTGGGCAGACAAGAGACCCAGTACTTC
V gene: TRBV12-3/TRBV12-4
J gene: TRBJ2-5
D gene: .
clone size: .

CDR3 protein: CAWSVPGVIYF
CDR3 DNA: TGTGCCTGGAGTGTACCCGGAGTAATCTACTTC
V gene: TRBV30
J gene: TRBJ2-7
D gene: .
clone size: .

CDR3 protein: CASRHQTGGGSGYTF
CDR3 DNA: TGTGCCAGCAGACACCAGACAGGGGGCGGTTCTGGCTACACCTTC
V gene: TRBV6-5
J gene: TRBJ1-2
D gene: TRBD1
clone size: .

CDR3 protein: CASTGLNTGELFF
CDR3 DNA: TGTGCCAGTACAGGGTTGAACACCGGGGAGCTGTTTTTT
V gene: TRBV2
J gene: TRBJ2-2
D gene: .
clone size: .

CDR3 protein: CASSQVQGYYGYTF
CDR3 DNA: TGTGCCAGCAGCCAAGTTCAGGGGTACTATGGCTACACCTTC
V gene: TRBV3-1/TRBV3-2
J gene: TRBJ1-2
D gene: .
clone size: .

CDR3 protein: CASNPSGKYEQYF
CDR3 DNA: TGTGCCAGCAACCCTAGCGGGAAATACGAGCAGTACTTC
V gene: TRBV6-5
J gene: TRBJ2-7
D gene: TRBD2
clone size: .

CDR3 protein: CASSEKPGQKNTEAFF
CDR3 DNA: TGCGCCAGCAGTGAGAAGCCCGGACAGAAAAACACTGAAGCTTTCTTT
V gene: TRBV10-1
J gene: TRBJ1-1
D gene: .
clone size: .